Following are 10 T cell receptor beta chains from one sample sequenced in a study of T cells in Graves' hyperthyroidism and ophthalmopathy. RNA transcripts were the template for amplifying TCR beta CDR3 regions. First-round RT-PCR targeting the TCR CDR3 was performed with the HTBI primer set. One entry per CDR3 protein, called by TCRdb with MiXCR from the multiplex PCR reads. The table records roughly 840,000 distinct CDR3 sequences, over 35% of them present only once. Sequencing used blood. The receptors shown here come from a man between 18 and 35 years old with Graves' hyperthyroidism.

The chain recombines TRBV12-3 or TRBV12-4 with TRBJ1-1; 8 bases align to TRBD1. V trimming: 6 bases; J trimming: 2 bases; junction bases outside the gene matches: 8. This CDR3 spans 15 amino acids. DNA of the CDR3: TGTGCCAGCAGGCCGGGACAGGAGAGTAACACTGAAGCTTTCTTT. Translating it yields CASRPGQESNTEAFF.

This clonotype has ten or more counts. The chain carries TRBV2 and TRBJ2-7; D not certain. V lost 4 bases and J lost 0, with 7 bases in between. The CDR3 runs 13 residues. Germline V CDR1 and CDR2: SNHLY, FYNNEI. CDR3 residues: CASSAPISYEQYF. For the CDR3, the DNA is TGTGCCAGCAGTGCCCCTATCTCCTACGAGCAGTACTTC.

The chain couples TRBV12-3 or TRBV12-4 to TRBJ2-5; 7 bases fit TRBD1. CDR3 size: 15 residues. J lost 1 base, V lost 4 bases, and 6 bases had no gene match. The CDR3 region is CASSYVGQSQETQYF. As DNA, the CDR3 is TGTGCCAGCAGTTACGTGGGACAGAGCCAAGAGACCCAGTACTTC.

This clonotype occurred a few times. The rearrangement links TRBV19 to TRBJ1-1; the D gene is possibly TRBD1 (6 bases). V dropped 2 bases and J dropped 4 bases, with 11 bases sitting between them. The length of the CDR3 is 14 residues. The germline V gene has CDR1 LNHDA and CDR2 SQIVND (reference sequence). The CDR3 DNA reads TGTGCCAGTAGTATAAGCGGGGGGCGCACTGAAGCTTTCTTT. Amino acids: CASSISGGRTEAFF.

The chain links TRBV20-1 to TRBJ1-5; D is perhaps TRBD1 (6 bases). Germline V CDR1 and CDR2: DFQATT, SNEGSKA (reference sequence). Trimming left V 2 bases short and J 6 bases short, with 14 bases between. The CDR3 sequence is 14 residues long. The CDR3 sequence: CSARQGPGTQPQHF. The CDR3, as DNA: TGCAGTGCTAGACAGGGGCCAGGGACTCAGCCCCAGCATTTT.

The chain couples TRBV29-1 to TRBJ1-1, with TRBD1 identical over 9 bases. CDR1 and CDR2 (germline): SQVTM, ANQGSEA. With V trimmed by 8 bases and J by 6 bases, 13 bases remained unmatched. The CDR3 spans 14 residues. The DNA of the CDR3 is TGCAGCACGACTCTAGGGACAGGGACCGCTGAAGCTTTCTTT. The encoded protein is CSTTLGTGTAEAFF. The variable domain in full, completed from reference TRBV29-1 and TRBJ1-1, reads SAVISQKPSRDICQRGTSLTIQCQVDSQVTMMFWYRQQPGQSLTLIATANQGSEATYESGFVIDKFPISRPNLTFSTLTVSNMSPEDSSIYLCSTTLGTGTAEAFFGQGTRLTVV.

There are a few counts of this clonotype. At one end, the junction sequence differs from germline, possibly due to a read error. The rearrangement joins TRBV4-1 to TRBJ2-5, with 8 bases lining up with TRBD2. The end of the DNA aligns better with TRBJ2-7, so the J call may be wrong. Germline CDR1 and CDR2: MGHRA and YSYEKL. The CDR3 is 14 residues long. The CDR3: CASSQDPAGAEQYF. The CDR3 DNA sequence: TGTGCCAGCAGCCAAGATCCAGCGGGAGCCGAGCAGTACTTC.

This clonotype was seen many times. The chain carries TRBV2 and TRBJ1-4, with D hard to call. Germline-derived CDR1 and CDR2 are SNHLY and FYNNEI. Trimming pared 6 bases from V and 4 bases from J, leaving 15 bases between. The CDR3 contains 15 residues. The CDR3 protein is CASSDRASFNEKLFF. The CDR3 nucleotides read TGTGCCAGCAGCGATAGGGCCTCTTTTAATGAAAAACTGTTTTTT.

Of note for this clonotype: Only one base separates this from a far larger clonotype, so it likely reflects a read error. J is TRBJ1-6 and V is TRBV6-6; maybe TRBD1 (5 bases). The CDR3 runs to 14 residues. In germline, CDR1 is MNHNY, CDR2 SVGAGI (reference sequence). CDR3 sequence: CAGSFGQGNSPLHF. CDR3 nucleotides: TGTGCCGGCAGTTTCGGGCAGGGTAATTCACCCCTCCACTTT.

As regards this clonotype: It may be a read error: a sequence one base away is much more abundant. This chain joins TRBV10-3 and TRBJ1-4, with no clear D. This CDR3 has 15 residues. Trimming shortened V by 0 bases and J by 4 bases, and 9 bases separated the two germline ends. Germline loops: CDR1 ENHRY, CDR2 SYGVKD. The CDR3 reads CAISESHGLNEKLFF. The CDR3 DNA follows: TGTGCCATCAGTGAGTCACACGGCCTTAATGAAAAACTGTTTTTT.